This TCR beta chain was profiled in a study of blood T cell repertoires in COVID-19. The wider study: Sites in the United States, Italy and Spain provided acute and convalescent COVID-19 samples. T cells, B-cell-depleted T cells, or PBMCs provided the cDNA or gDNA that served as material.

There are 15 residues in the CDR3. In germline, CDR1 is MRHNA, CDR2 SNTAGT. With V trimmed by 6 bases and J by 3 bases, 10 bases remained unmatched. The authors' processing: Amplification with reference gene primers provided the estimates of nucleated cell counts. Only in-frame clones appear in the TCRdb table, and some are missing; sequencing was by immunoSEQ multiplex PCR. D and trimming come from the DNA, and the V and J calls and clone size come from that table. This table has about 210,000 clones, roughly 78% appearing once. Sequencing was performed on peripheral blood. The chain couples TRBV6-4 to TRBJ2-7; 8 nucleotides line up with TRBD2. This sequence was found in a woman aged 40 to 49 with acute or convalescent COVID-19. The CDR3 bases are TGTGCCAGCAGGAATAGCGGGGAGGAGAACTACGAGCAGTACTTC. This encodes CASRNSGEENYEQYF.